Listed below are T cell receptor beta chains from one sample, sequenced in a study of T cell responses to AZD1222 COVID-19 vaccine. Some clones are missing from TCRdb's copy, which holds only in-frame ones; the method was immunoSEQ multiplex PCR. This table holds more than 90,000 clones, 84% found once. Material: peripheral blood, obtained on day 0 of AZD1222 vaccination. The receptor source for this set is an adult in good health. Each CDR3 is given with its conserved first and last residue.

v_call: TRBV7-7
cdr3_aa: CASSLSEMNTEAFF

v_call: TRBV28
cdr3_aa: CASTWDRGNSPLHF

v_call: TRBV5-1
cdr3_aa: CASSLALADTQYF

v_call: TRBV28
cdr3_aa: CASSLGIAGDRGYTF

v_call: TRBV6-5
cdr3_aa: CASSQSRAGELFF

v_call: TRBV10-3
cdr3_aa: CAIRTGGNGNTIYF

v_call: TRBV19
cdr3_aa: CASSPHGTSGRGASYNEQFF

v_call: TRBV27
cdr3_aa: CASSPDSGQPQHF

v_call: TRBV11-1
cdr3_aa: CASSLQDSGNTIYF

v_call: TRBV5-1
cdr3_aa: CASRTGNNSPLHF

v_call: TRBV5-6
cdr3_aa: CASSLAFRLASSGNTEAFF

v_call: TRBV6-1
cdr3_aa: CASSEGDQETQYF

v_call: TRBV18
cdr3_aa: CASSAFSGTQETQYF

v_call: TRBV5-1
cdr3_aa: CASSSNPDSSTDTQYF

v_call: TRBV28
cdr3_aa: CASNLQGYEQYF

v_call: TRBV5-1
cdr3_aa: CASSPRDTEPEAFF

v_call: TRBV5-1
cdr3_aa: CASSDRDTPALPLF

v_call: TRBV20-1
cdr3_aa: CSARSVYGYTF

v_call: TRBV5-4
cdr3_aa: CASSSNQETQYF

v_call: TRBV6-5
cdr3_aa: CATTFYRGDTEAFF

v_call: TRBV6-2/TRBV6-3
cdr3_aa: CASSYSGGNYGYTF

v_call: TRBV9
cdr3_aa: CASSPTGTGNEKLFF

v_call: TRBV18
cdr3_aa: CASSPEWGDTEAFF

v_call: TRBV5-1
cdr3_aa: CASSEGASGANVLTF

v_call: TRBV18
cdr3_aa: CASSPDTRGFYNSPLHF

v_call: TRBV7-3
cdr3_aa: CASSPYPVLDNYGYTF

v_call: TRBV29-1
cdr3_aa: CSVGGGYEQYF

v_call: TRBV28
cdr3_aa: CASSLSNQGYGYTF

v_call: TRBV15
cdr3_aa: CATSRALPQENQPQHF

v_call: TRBV20-1
cdr3_aa: CSAGGSETQYF

v_call: TRBV7-8
cdr3_aa: CASNRGGAGETQYF

v_call: TRBV5-4
cdr3_aa: CASSLGGRSSGNTIYF

v_call: TRBV7-2
cdr3_aa: CASSFPTGRVETQYF

v_call: TRBV19
cdr3_aa: CASSIDGRNSPLHF

v_call: TRBV6-4
cdr3_aa: CASSSPPLPGMNTEAFF

v_call: TRBV6-2/TRBV6-3
cdr3_aa: CASSYPLAGGHNEQFF

v_call: TRBV11-2
cdr3_aa: CASSVQGTTNTEAFF

v_call: TRBV6-2/TRBV6-3
cdr3_aa: CASSDPPAGARGYTF

v_call: TRBV5-1
cdr3_aa: CASSLGTGGKGTEAFF

v_call: TRBV3-1/TRBV3-2
cdr3_aa: CASSQRHGTDTQYF

v_call: TRBV9
cdr3_aa: CASSSFWGGVTDTQYF

v_call: TRBV18
cdr3_aa: CASSRTQGQGNIQYF

v_call: TRBV6-5
cdr3_aa: CAVQGRGPYGYTF

v_call: TRBV6-5
cdr3_aa: CASGEVDEKLFF

v_call: TRBV28
cdr3_aa: CASSSGRGLSQPQHF

v_call: TRBV28
cdr3_aa: CASTETGTTSYEQYF

v_call: TRBV5-5
cdr3_aa: CASSQQTYNTEAFF

v_call: TRBV6-5
cdr3_aa: CASSPTSYEQYF

v_call: TRBV25-1
cdr3_aa: CASSEPGQGADEQYF

v_call: TRBV9
cdr3_aa: CASSVATSGTQETQYF

v_call: TRBV11-2
cdr3_aa: CASSLPFSRSSGNTIYF

v_call: TRBV7-6
cdr3_aa: CASSLGAAGTGLGYTF

v_call: TRBV28
cdr3_aa: CASSARGYPEAFF